Listed below are T cell receptor beta chains from one sample, sequenced in a study of cytomegalovirus exposure and HLA in healthy donors. Here immunoSEQ multiplex PCR was the method, and the copy in TCRdb shows in-frame clones only, minus some. This table holds roughly 140,000 clones, approximately 77% found once. Sequencing was carried out using PBMCs. Receptors originate from a woman aged 45-59 years in good health and CMV-seronegative. CDR3s include the opening cysteine and the closing phenylalanine or tryptophan. Fields, in order: J gene, D gene, clone size, V gene, CDR3 protein, CDR3 DNA. The D gene is left open where the match is weak. Clone size is shown for a subset of rows, as once, few, many or a class of expanded clone.

J: TRBJ2-2; D: TRBD1; size: .; V: TRBV28; CDR3: CASRWTGANTGELFF; DNA: TGTGCCAGCAGATGGACAGGGGCAAACACCGGGGAGCTGTTTTTT
J: TRBJ2-5; D: TRBD2; size: .; V: TRBV29-1; CDR3: CSVEDRASGRETQYF; DNA: TGCAGCGTTGAAGATCGGGCTAGCGGGCGGGAGACCCAGTACTTC
J: TRBJ1-2; D: .; size: .; V: TRBV11-2; CDR3: CASSFSVYGYTF; DNA: TGTGCCAGCAGTTTCAGCGTCTATGGCTACACCTTC
J: TRBJ2-7; D: .; size: .; V: TRBV6-5; CDR3: CASSTGTSYEQYF; DNA: TGTGCCAGCAGTACCGGGACTTCCTACGAGCAGTACTTC
J: TRBJ2-2; D: .; size: .; V: TRBV7-3; CDR3: CASSWTGLANTGELFF; DNA: TGTGCCAGCAGCTGGACTGGGTTAGCGAACACCGGGGAGCTGTTTTTT
J: TRBJ2-7; D: TRBD1; size: .; V: TRBV23-1; CDR3: CASSRDSLRQRERFYEQYF; DNA: TGCGCCAGCAGCCGGGACAGCCTCCGTCAAAGGGAACGGTTTTACGAGCAGTACTTC
J: TRBJ2-1; D: .; size: once; V: TRBV27; CDR3: CASSPGGPPNEQFF; DNA: TGTGCCAGCAGCCCCGGGGGTCCCCCCAATGAGCAGTTCTTC
J: TRBJ2-7; D: TRBD2; size: .; V: TRBV28; CDR3: CASSLPGLATGYEQYF; DNA: TGTGCCAGCAGTTTACCGGGACTAGCTACCGGCTACGAGCAGTACTTC
J: TRBJ2-7; D: .; size: once; V: TRBV5-4; CDR3: CASSLLGAGPTGQYF; DNA: TGTGCCAGCAGCTTGCTCGGCGCGGGACCCACGGGGCAGTACTTC
J: TRBJ1-1; D: .; size: once; V: TRBV5-1; CDR3: CASSSRTDNTEAFF; DNA: TGCGCCAGCAGCTCCAGGACAGATAACACTGAAGCTTTCTTT
J: TRBJ2-5; D: TRBD2; size: .; V: TRBV9; CDR3: CASSVSGGAPETQYF; DNA: TGTGCCAGCAGCGTTAGCGGGGGGGCCCCAGAGACCCAGTACTTC
J: TRBJ2-1; D: .; size: .; V: TRBV10-1; CDR3: CASSESGRHNEQFF; DNA: TGCGCCAGCAGTGAGTCGGGCAGGCACAATGAGCAGTTCTTC
J: TRBJ2-7; D: .; size: .; V: TRBV27; CDR3: CASSDRVGLSSYEQYF; DNA: TGTGCCAGCAGTGACCGGGTAGGCCTGAGCTCCTACGAGCAGTACTTC
J: TRBJ1-2; D: .; size: .; V: TRBV25-1; CDR3: CASSEWGRGGYTF; DNA: TGTGCCAGCAGTGAATGGGGTAGGGGAGGCTACACCTTC
J: TRBJ1-5; D: TRBD1; size: .; V: TRBV4-1; CDR3: CASSQDGDRAHRPQHF; DNA: TGCGCCAGCAGCCAAGATGGGGACAGGGCCCATCGGCCCCAGCATTTT
J: TRBJ2-4; D: TRBD1; size: .; V: TRBV29-1; CDR3: CSVGQGAKNIQYF; DNA: TGCAGCGTCGGACAGGGGGCCAAAAACATTCAGTACTTC
J: TRBJ2-5; D: TRBD2; size: .; V: TRBV29-1; CDR3: CSVEDTVAGGLETQYF; DNA: TGCAGCGTTGAAGATACGGTAGCGGGGGGCCTAGAGACCCAGTACTTC
J: TRBJ2-2; D: TRBD2; size: .; V: TRBV27; CDR3: CASSLGSGGNTGELFF; DNA: TGTGCCAGCAGTTTAGGGAGCGGGGGGAACACCGGGGAGCTGTTTTTT
J: TRBJ1-2; D: .; size: .; V: TRBV27; CDR3: CASSFWQGHGYTF; DNA: TGTGCCAGCAGTTTTTGGCAGGGTCATGGCTACACCTTC
J: TRBJ2-1; D: .; size: once; V: TRBV11-3; CDR3: CASSPRTDNEQFF; DNA: TGTGCCAGCAGCCCCCGGACAGACAATGAGCAGTTCTTC
J: TRBJ1-6; D: .; size: .; V: TRBV5-6; CDR3: CASSLVRGAFNNSPLHF; DNA: TGTGCCAGCAGCTTGGTTCGGGGGGCTTTCAATAATTCACCCCTCCACTTT
J: TRBJ2-7; D: .; size: .; V: TRBV4-2; CDR3: CASSQDRSTGTALQYF; DNA: TGTGCCAGCAGCCAAGATCGTTCGACAGGTACTGCGTTGCAGTACTTC
J: TRBJ2-3; D: .; size: .; V: TRBV19; CDR3: CASSMAGTGRYTDTQYF; DNA: TGTGCCAGTAGTATGGCTGGAACGGGGAGATACACAGATACGCAGTATTTT
J: TRBJ1-1; D: .; size: once; V: TRBV28; CDR3: CASRTPGGNTEAFF; DNA: TGTGCCAGCAGAACACCGGGGGGCAACACTGAAGCTTTCTTT
J: TRBJ2-7; D: TRBD1; size: few; V: TRBV29-1; CDR3: CSVEHRTGGNEQYF; DNA: TGCAGCGTTGAACATCGGACAGGGGGAAACGAGCAGTACTTC